This T cell receptor (beta chain) was sequenced for a study of immune cell composition in non-small cell lung cancer. Across the whole study: Lung adenocarcinoma or squamous carcinoma made up most tumours.

V lost 0 bases and J lost 3; bases outside the gene matches: 5. The CDR3 is 16 amino acids. The germline V gene has CDR1 SGDLS and CDR2 YYNGEE. Normal lung sampling was at least 3 cm from the tumour, as distant as possible. This table comes from immunoSEQ multiplex PCR, and its TCRdb copy is limited to in-frame clones, with some not included. The sample contains 3,000 to 4,000 clones, 55% to 75% of which appear only once. This TCR derives from a human donor with non-small cell lung cancer. The specimen was non-adjacent lung tissue. The genes are TRBV9 and TRBJ2-3, with 9 nucleotides matching TRBD2. This chain's CDR3 is CASSVGSGGNTDTQYF. CDR3 DNA sequence: TGTGCCAGCAGCGTAGGCAGCGGGGGGAATACAGATACGCAGTATTTT.